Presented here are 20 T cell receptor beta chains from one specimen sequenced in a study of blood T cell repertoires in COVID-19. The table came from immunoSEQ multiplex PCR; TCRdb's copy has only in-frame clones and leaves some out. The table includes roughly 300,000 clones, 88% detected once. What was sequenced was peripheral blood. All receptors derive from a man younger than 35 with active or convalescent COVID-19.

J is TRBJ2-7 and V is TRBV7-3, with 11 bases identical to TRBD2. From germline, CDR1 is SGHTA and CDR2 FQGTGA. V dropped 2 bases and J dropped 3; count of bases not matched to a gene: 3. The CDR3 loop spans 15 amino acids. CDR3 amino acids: CASSLSSGGIYEQYF. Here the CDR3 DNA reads TGTGCCAGCAGCTTATCTAGCGGGGGGATCTACGAGCAGTACTTC.

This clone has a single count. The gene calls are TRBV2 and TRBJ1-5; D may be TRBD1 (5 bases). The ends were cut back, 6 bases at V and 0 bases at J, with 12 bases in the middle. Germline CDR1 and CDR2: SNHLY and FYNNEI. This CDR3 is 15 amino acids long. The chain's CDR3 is CASSPQGFSNQPQHF. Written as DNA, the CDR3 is TGTGCCAGCAGCCCCCAGGGATTTAGCAATCAGCCCCAGCATTTT.

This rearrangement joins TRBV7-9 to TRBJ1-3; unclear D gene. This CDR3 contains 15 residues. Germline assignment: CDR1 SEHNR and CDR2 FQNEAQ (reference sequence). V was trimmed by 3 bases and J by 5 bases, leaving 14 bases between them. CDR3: CASSFVGRLRNTIYF. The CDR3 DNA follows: TGTGCCAGCAGCTTTGTCGGCAGGTTAAGAAACACCATATATTTT.

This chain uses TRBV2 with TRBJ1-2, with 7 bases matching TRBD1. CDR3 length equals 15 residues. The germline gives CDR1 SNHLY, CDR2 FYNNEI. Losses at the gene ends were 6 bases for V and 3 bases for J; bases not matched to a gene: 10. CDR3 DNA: TGTGCCAGCAGCCGAAACAGGGGATATGACTATGGCTACACCTTC. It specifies CASSRNRGYDYGYTF.

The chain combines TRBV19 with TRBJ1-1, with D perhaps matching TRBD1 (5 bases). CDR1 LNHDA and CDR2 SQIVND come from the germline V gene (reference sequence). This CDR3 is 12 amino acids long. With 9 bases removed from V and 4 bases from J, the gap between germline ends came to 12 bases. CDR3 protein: CARGEGPTEAFF. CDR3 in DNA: TGTGCCAGAGGGGAGGGTCCCACTGAAGCTTTCTTT.

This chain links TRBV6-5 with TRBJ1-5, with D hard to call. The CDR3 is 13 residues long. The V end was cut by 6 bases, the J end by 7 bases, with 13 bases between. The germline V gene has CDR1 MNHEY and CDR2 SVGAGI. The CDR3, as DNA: TGTGCCAGCAGCCACCTCAGGCGACAGCCCCAGCATTTT. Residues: CASSHLRRQPQHF.

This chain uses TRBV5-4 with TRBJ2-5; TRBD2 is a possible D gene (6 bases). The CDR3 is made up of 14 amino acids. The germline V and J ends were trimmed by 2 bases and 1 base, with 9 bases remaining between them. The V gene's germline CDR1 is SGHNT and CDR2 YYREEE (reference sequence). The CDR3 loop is CASSFRRGQETQYF. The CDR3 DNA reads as TGTGCCAGCAGCTTTCGGCGGGGCCAAGAGACCCAGTACTTC.

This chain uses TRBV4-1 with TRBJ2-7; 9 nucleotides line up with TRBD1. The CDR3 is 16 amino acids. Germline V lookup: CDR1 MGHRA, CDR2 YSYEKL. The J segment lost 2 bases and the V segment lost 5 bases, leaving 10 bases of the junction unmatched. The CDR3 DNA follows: TGCGCCAGCAGCAGACGGGACAGGGATTCTACCTACGAGCAGTACTTC. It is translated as CASSRRDRDSTYEQYF.

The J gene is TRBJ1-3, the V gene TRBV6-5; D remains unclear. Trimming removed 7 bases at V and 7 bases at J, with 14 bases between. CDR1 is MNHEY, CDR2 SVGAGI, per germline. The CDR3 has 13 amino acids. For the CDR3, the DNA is TGTGCCAGCACCGAAAGCGGACGGAACACCATATATTTT. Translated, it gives CASTESGRNTIYF.

The CDR3: CASSQGQGANSPLHF. In DNA, the CDR3 is TGTGCCAGCTCACAGGGACAGGGGGCAAATTCACCCCTCCACTTT. The V gene is TRBV18, the J gene TRBJ1-6; 12 bases agree with TRBD1. There are 15 residues in the CDR3. Looked up from germline, CDR1 is KGHSH and CDR2 is LQKENI. J was trimmed by 7 bases and V by 4 bases; bases with no gene match: 2.

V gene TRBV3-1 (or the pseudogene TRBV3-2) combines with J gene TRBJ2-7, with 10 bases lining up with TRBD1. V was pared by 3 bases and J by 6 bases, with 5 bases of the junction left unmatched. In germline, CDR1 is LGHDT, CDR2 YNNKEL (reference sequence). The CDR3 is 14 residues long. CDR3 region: CASSQTGGSPEQYF. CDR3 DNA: TGTGCCAGCAGCCAGACAGGGGGCTCTCCCGAGCAGTACTTC.

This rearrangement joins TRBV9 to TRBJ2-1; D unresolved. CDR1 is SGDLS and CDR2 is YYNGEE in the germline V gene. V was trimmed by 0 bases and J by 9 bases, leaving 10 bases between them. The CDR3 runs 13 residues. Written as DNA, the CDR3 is TGTGCCAGCAGCGTAGATTCCCGGAGTGAGCAGTTCTTC. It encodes CASSVDSRSEQFF. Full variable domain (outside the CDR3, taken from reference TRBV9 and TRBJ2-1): DSGVTQTPKHLITATGQRVTLRCSPRSGDLSVYWYQQSLDQGLQFLIQYYNGEERAKGNILERFSAQQFPDLHSELNLSSLELGDSALYFCASSVDSRSEQFFGPGTRLTVL.

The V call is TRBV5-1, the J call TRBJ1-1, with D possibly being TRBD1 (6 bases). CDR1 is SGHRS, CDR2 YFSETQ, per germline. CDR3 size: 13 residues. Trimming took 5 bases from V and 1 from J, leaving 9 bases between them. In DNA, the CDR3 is TGCGCCAGCAGGGTGGGACAGAACACTGAAGCTTTCTTT. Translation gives CASRVGQNTEAFF. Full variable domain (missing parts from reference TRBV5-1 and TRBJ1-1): KAGVTQTPRYLIKTRGQQVTLSCSPISGHRSVSWYQQTPGQGLQFLFEYFSETQRNKGNFPGRFSGRQFSNSRSEMNVSTLELGDSALYLCASRVGQNTEAFFGQGTRLTVV.

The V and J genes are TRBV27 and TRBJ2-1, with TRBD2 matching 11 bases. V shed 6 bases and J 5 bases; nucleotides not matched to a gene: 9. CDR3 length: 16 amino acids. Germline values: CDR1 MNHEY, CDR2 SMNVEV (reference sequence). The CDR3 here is CASRIAGGRLDNEQFF. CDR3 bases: TGTGCCAGCAGAATAGCGGGGGGGCGGTTAGACAATGAGCAGTTCTTC.

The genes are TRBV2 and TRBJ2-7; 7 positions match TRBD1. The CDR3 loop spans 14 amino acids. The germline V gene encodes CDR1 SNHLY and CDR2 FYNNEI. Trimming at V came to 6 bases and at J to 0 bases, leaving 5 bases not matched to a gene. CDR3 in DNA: TGTGCCAGCAGGGACAGGCTGAACTCCTACGAGCAGTACTTC. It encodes CASRDRLNSYEQYF. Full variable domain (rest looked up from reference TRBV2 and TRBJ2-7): EPEVTQTPSHQVTQMGQEVILRCVPISNHLYFYWYRQILGQKVEFLVSFYNNEISEKSEIFDDQFSVERPDGSNFTLKIRSTKLEDSAMYFCASRDRLNSYEQYFGPGTRLTVT.

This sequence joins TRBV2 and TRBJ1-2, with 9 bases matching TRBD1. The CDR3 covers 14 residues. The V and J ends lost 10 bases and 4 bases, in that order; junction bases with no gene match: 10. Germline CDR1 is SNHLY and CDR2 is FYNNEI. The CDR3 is CATLRDRATYGYTF. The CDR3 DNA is TGTGCCACCCTGAGGGACAGGGCGACCTATGGCTACACCTTC.

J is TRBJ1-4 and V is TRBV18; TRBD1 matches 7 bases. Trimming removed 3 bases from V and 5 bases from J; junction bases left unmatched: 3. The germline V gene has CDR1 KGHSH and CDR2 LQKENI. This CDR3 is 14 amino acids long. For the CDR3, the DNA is TGTGCCAGCTCACCTCAGGGGGGAAATGAAAAACTGTTTTTT. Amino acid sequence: CASSPQGGNEKLFF.

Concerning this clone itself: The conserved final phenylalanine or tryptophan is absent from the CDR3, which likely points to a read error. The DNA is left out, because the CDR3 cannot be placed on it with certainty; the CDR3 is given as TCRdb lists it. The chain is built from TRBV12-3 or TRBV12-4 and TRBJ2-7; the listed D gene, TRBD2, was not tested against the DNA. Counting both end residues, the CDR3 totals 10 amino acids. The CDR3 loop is CASRETGVPI.

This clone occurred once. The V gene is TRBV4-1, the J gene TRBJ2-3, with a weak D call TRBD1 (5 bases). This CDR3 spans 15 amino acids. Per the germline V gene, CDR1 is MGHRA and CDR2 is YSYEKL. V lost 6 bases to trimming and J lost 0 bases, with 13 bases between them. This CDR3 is CASSPTGPSTDTQYF. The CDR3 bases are TGCGCCAGCAGTCCTACAGGACCCAGCACAGATACGCAGTATTTT.

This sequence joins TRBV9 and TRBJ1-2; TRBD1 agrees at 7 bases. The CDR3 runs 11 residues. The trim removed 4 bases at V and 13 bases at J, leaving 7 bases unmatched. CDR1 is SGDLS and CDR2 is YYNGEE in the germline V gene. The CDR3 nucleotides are TGTGCCAGCAGCACACAGGGGAGCCGCACCTTC. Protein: CASSTQGSRTF.